These 21 T cell receptor beta chains were all obtained from the same sample, sequenced in a study of OX40 agonist ivuxolimab in advanced cancers. Profiled with immunoSEQ multiplex PCR; TCRdb holds only in-frame clones, not every one. The sample has about 55,000 clones, over 75% seen once. The specimen was CD4+ or CD8+ T cells sorted from blood, collected in a trial of the OX40 agonist ivuxolimab. Receptor source: an adult with an advanced solid tumor such as melanoma, head and neck, liver or kidney cancer.

The CDR3 spells CASSLAISGEAFF. The CDR3 DNA reads as TGTGCCAGCAGCTTGGCCATATCGGGGGAAGCTTTCTTT. The chain recombines TRBV5-6 with TRBJ1-1; D not certain. V was clipped by 0 bases and J by 8 bases, with 11 bases between them. Germline assignment: CDR1 SGHDT and CDR2 YYEEEE. The CDR3 totals 13 residues.

The rearrangement joins TRBV7-3 to TRBJ2-1, with D uncertain. The germline V and J ends were trimmed by 0 bases and 2 bases, with 11 bases remaining between them. The CDR3 totals 16 residues. Germline V gene lookup returns CDR1 SGHTA and CDR2 FQGTGA. The CDR3 nucleotides are TGTGCCAGCAGCTTAACGGCTAGGGCTCCCTACAATGAGCAGTTCTTC. This sequence encodes CASSLTARAPYNEQFF.

V usage is TRBV7-6 and J usage is TRBJ1-6, with D unclear. The germline V gene encodes CDR1 SGHVS and CDR2 FNYEAQ. V gave up 3 bases and J gave up 6 bases, with 15 bases separating them. This CDR3 spans 16 amino acids. The CDR3: CASSFLGSRSNSPLHF. The CDR3 DNA reads as TGTGCCAGCAGCTTTCTTGGCAGCCGATCTAATTCACCCCTCCACTTT.

As regards this clone: The same CDR3 can be traced to other DNA sequences in this sample. The chain employs TRBV10-3 and TRBJ1-1, with D uncertain. Germline loops: CDR1 ENHRY, CDR2 SYGVKD. CDR3 length equals 14 residues. V was shortened by 6 bases and J by 0 bases, with 11 bases between the two germline ends. As DNA, the CDR3 is TGTGCCATCAGGGAGAGTGGGATGAACACTGAAGCTTTCTTT. Translating gives CAIRESGMNTEAFF.

The rearrangement uses TRBV5-1 and TRBJ2-3; D is undetermined. This CDR3 has 15 residues. Germline lookup yields CDR1 SGHRS and CDR2 YFSETQ. V lost 1 base and J 0 bases, leaving 9 bases between the germline ends. The CDR3 nucleotides read TGCGCCAGCAGCTTGAGGCCAACTAGCACAGATACGCAGTATTTT. The encoded protein is CASSLRPTSTDTQYF.

The chain links TRBV6-5 to TRBJ2-2; tentative D call: TRBD1 (5 bases). Germline V gene sequence: CDR1 MNHEY, CDR2 SVGAGI. CDR3 length: 16 amino acids. Trimming cost V 0 bases and J 7 bases, with 15 bases left between them. CDR3 residues: CASSYSHVQGNGELFF. CDR3 DNA: TGTGCCAGCAGTTACTCACACGTCCAGGGAAACGGGGAGCTGTTTTTT.

The chain couples TRBV6-5 to TRBJ2-5, with a tentative D call TRBD2 (5 bases). The germline V and J ends were trimmed by 6 bases and 5 bases, with 16 bases remaining between them. The CDR3 consists of 14 residues. Germline V gene lookup returns CDR1 MNHEY and CDR2 SVGAGI. The DNA of the CDR3 is TGTGCCAGCAGCCTACCCCGAGGGCTGGAGACCCAGTACTTC. Translated, it gives CASSLPRGLETQYF.

This sequence joins TRBV29-1 and TRBJ2-5; D may be TRBD1 (7 bases). The germline V and J ends were trimmed by 8 bases and 3 bases, with 19 bases remaining between them. The CDR3 contains 14 residues. Germline V CDR1 and CDR2: SQVTM, ANQGSEA. DNA of the CDR3: TGCAGCACCGATCTCGGCAGGGGGGAAGAGACCCAGTACTTC. Its protein is CSTDLGRGEETQYF.

J is TRBJ1-5 and V is TRBV28; 8 bases fit TRBD1. The CDR3 is 14 residues long. J lost 3 bases, V lost 5 bases, and 3 bases had no gene match. Germline CDR1 MDHEN, CDR2 SYDVKM. DNA for the CDR3: TGTGCCAGCAGTCGGACAGGGTCCAATCAGCCCCAGCATTTT. Translated, it gives CASSRTGSNQPQHF.

This clone was picked up one time. The J gene is TRBJ2-2, the V gene TRBV7-3; 9 nucleotides align to TRBD2. Trimming cost V 4 bases and J 7 bases; bases outside gene matches: 7. From germline, CDR1 is SGHTA and CDR2 FQGTGA. The CDR3 is made up of 15 amino acids. CDR3 in DNA: TGTGCCAGCAGCTCGCGGGCGGGAGGGGTCGGGGAGCTGTTTTTT. Amino acids: CASSSRAGGVGELFF.

The chain has TRBV7-2 and TRBJ2-5; D remains ambiguous. In germline, CDR1 is SGHTA, CDR2 FQGNSA. Deletions cut 2 bases from V and 1 base from J, with 8 bases between. The CDR3 has 14 residues. The CDR3 DNA reads as TGTGCCAGCAGCTTAAAAGCGCTCCAAGAGACCCAGTACTTC. Translated: CASSLKALQETQYF.

V is TRBV27 and J is TRBJ1-2, with D possibly being TRBD1 (6 bases). CDR1 and CDR2 (germline): MNHEY, SMNVEV (reference sequence). The CDR3 extends over 13 amino acids. Trimming left V 5 bases short and J 4 bases short, with 11 bases between. This CDR3 reads CASSPRDIYGYTF. In DNA, the CDR3 is TGTGCCAGCAGTCCACGGGACATCTATGGCTACACCTTC.

The CDR3 coding sequence is TGTGCCAGCAGCTTAGTTTATGGCAGGGACACTGAAGCTTTCTTT. Its protein product is CASSLVYGRDTEAFF. J is TRBJ1-1 and V is TRBV7-9; tentatively, D is TRBD1 (5 bases). V was trimmed by 1 base and J by 3 bases, leaving 12 bases between them. The CDR3 is made up of 15 amino acids. Per germline, CDR1 SEHNR and CDR2 FQNEAQ (reference sequence).

This clone was detected once. The chain combines TRBV11-2 with TRBJ1-2; perhaps TRBD1 as D (5 bases). From germline, CDR1 is SGHAT and CDR2 FQNNGV. This CDR3 spans 15 amino acids. The germline V and J ends were trimmed by 2 bases and 8 bases, with 18 bases remaining between them. CDR3 nucleotide sequence: TGTGCCAGCAGCTTAAGTCCGGGACTCCTGGGAGGCTACACCTTC. Translated: CASSLSPGLLGGYTF.

The CDR3 sequence is CASRTGGNQPQHF. The DNA for the CDR3 is TGTGCCAGCAGGACAGGGGGCAATCAGCCCCAGCATTTT. The chain employs TRBV6-5 and TRBJ1-5; 8 positions agree with TRBD1. This CDR3 contains 13 residues. The germline gives CDR1 MNHEY, CDR2 SVGAGI. Trimming at V came to 6 bases and at J to 2 bases, leaving 0 bases not matched to a gene.

This clone was counted between two and nine times. The J gene is TRBJ2-7, the V gene TRBV6-5; D is perhaps TRBD1 or TRBD2 (5 bases each). Germline V gives CDR1 MNHEY, CDR2 SVGAGI. The CDR3 has 13 amino acids. Trimming removed 6 bases from V and 7 bases from J, with 16 bases in between. CDR3: CASRFGTKAEQYF. The CDR3 bases are TGTGCCAGCAGATTTGGGACGAAGGCGGAGCAGTACTTC.

This rearrangement joins TRBV5-5 to TRBJ2-2; 11 positions agree with TRBD2. Germline CDR1 is SGHKS and CDR2 is YYEKEE (reference sequence). The junction had 5 bases not matched to a gene; V was cut back by 7 bases and J by 3 bases. The CDR3 contains 15 residues. CDR3 DNA sequence: TGTGCCAGCCCGACGGGACTAGCGGACACCGGGGAGCTGTTTTTT. Translated, it gives CASPTGLADTGELFF.

This clone was observed once. The rearrangement uses TRBV5-1 and TRBJ2-6; 7 bases align to TRBD1. The V gene's germline CDR1 is SGHRS and CDR2 YFSETQ. V lost 4 bases and J lost 4; bases outside the gene matches: 11. The CDR3 has 17 residues. The CDR3 spells CASSDPYRGSGANVLTF. DNA of the CDR3: TGCGCCAGCAGCGACCCCTACAGGGGATCCGGGGCCAACGTCCTGACTTTC. Supplemented by reference TRBV5-1 and TRBJ2-6, the full variable domain reads KAGVTQTPRYLIKTRGQQVTLSCSPISGHRSVSWYQQTPGQGLQFLFEYFSETQRNKGNFPGRFSGRQFSNSRSEMNVSTLELGDSALYLCASSDPYRGSGANVLTFGAGSRLTVL.

This chain connects TRBV4-1 to TRBJ1-4, with D tentatively TRBD1 (6 bases). Germline values: CDR1 MGHRA, CDR2 YSYEKL. The CDR3 has 17 amino acids. With 0 bases removed from V and 5 bases from J, the gap between germline ends came to 16 bases. The CDR3 DNA sequence: TGCGCCAGCAGCCAAGATGGTACGGGTAGGGGGAATGAAAAACTGTTTTTT. Amino acid sequence: CASSQDGTGRGNEKLFF.

V gene TRBV5-1 combines with J gene TRBJ2-3; unclear D gene. Germline values: CDR1 SGHRS, CDR2 YFSETQ. The V and J ends lost 1 base and 6 bases respectively, with 9 bases between them. The CDR3 totals 13 residues. The CDR3 is CASSLMPTDTQYF. The CDR3 bases are TGCGCCAGCAGCTTGATGCCCACCGATACGCAGTATTTT.

The CDR3 sequence is CASSIEGLGLAGDTGELFF. Written as DNA, the CDR3 is TGTGCCAGTAGTATAGAAGGACTTGGACTAGCGGGAGACACCGGGGAGCTGTTTTTT. V usage is TRBV19 and J usage is TRBJ2-2, with 13 nucleotides matching TRBD2. V shed 0 bases, J shed 3 bases, and the junction held 7 bases outside the gene matches. The germline gives CDR1 LNHDA, CDR2 SQIVND (reference sequence). This CDR3 region has 19 residues.